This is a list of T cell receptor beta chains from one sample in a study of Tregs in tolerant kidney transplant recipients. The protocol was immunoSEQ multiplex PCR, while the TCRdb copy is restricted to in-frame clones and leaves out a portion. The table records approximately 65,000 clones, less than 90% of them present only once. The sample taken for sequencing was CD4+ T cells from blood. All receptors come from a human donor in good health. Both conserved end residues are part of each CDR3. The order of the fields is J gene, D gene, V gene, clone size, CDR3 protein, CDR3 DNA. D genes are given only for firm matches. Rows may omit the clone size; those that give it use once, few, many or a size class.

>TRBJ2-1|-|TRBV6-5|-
CASSYSGTPYNEQFF
TGTGCCAGCAGTTACTCCGGGACCCCCTACAATGAGCAGTTCTTC
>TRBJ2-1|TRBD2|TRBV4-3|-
CASSQAGTSDYNEQFF
TGCGCCAGCAGCCAGGCGGGGACTAGCGACTACAATGAGCAGTTCTTC
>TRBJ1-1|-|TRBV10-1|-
CASSEDVGEGMNTEAFF
TGCGCCAGCAGTGAGGACGTTGGCGAGGGAATGAACACTGAAGCTTTCTTT
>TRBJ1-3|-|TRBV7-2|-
CASSQDPLISGNTIYF
TGTGCCAGCAGCCAGGACCCTTTAATCTCTGGAAACACCATATATTTT
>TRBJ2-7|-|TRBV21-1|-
CASSKFERDRALYEQYF
TGTGCCAGCAGCAAATTCGAGAGGGACAGGGCCTTGTACGAGCAGTACTTC
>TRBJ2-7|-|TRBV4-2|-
CASSQEGGEQYF
TGTGCCAGCAGCCAAGAAGGGGGCGAGCAGTACTTC
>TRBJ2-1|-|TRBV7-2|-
CASSPPRPSYNEQFF
TGTGCCAGCAGTCCCCCCCGGCCTTCCTACAATGAGCAGTTCTTC
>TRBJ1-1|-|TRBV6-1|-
CASSEMGEAFF
TGTGCCAGCAGTGAAATGGGTGAAGCTTTCTTT
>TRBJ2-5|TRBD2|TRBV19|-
CASSHGLAGPTEYETQYF
TGTGCCAGTAGTCACGGACTAGCGGGTCCAACGGAATATGAGACCCAGTACTTC
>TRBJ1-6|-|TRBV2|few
CASSEAPWSPLHF
TGTGCCAGCAGTGAAGCCCCCTGGTCACCCCTCCACTTT
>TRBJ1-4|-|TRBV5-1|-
CASSRQDGEKLFF
TGCGCCAGCTCGCGACAGGACGGAGAAAAACTGTTTTTT
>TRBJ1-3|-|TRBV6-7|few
CASSGGGNTIYF
TGTGCCAGTTCGGGGGGTGGAAACACCATATATTTT
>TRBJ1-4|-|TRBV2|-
CASSITGEKLFF
TGTGCCAGCAGTATTACAGGGGAAAAACTGTTTTTT
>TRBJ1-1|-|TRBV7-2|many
CASSTRAGTSSEAFF
TGTGCCAGCAGCACTCGAGCCGGGACGTCTTCTGAAGCTTTCTTT
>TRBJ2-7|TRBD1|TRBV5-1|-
CASSLSGQGVDEQYF
TGCGCCAGCAGCTTGTCAGGACAGGGGGTGGACGAGCAGTACTTC